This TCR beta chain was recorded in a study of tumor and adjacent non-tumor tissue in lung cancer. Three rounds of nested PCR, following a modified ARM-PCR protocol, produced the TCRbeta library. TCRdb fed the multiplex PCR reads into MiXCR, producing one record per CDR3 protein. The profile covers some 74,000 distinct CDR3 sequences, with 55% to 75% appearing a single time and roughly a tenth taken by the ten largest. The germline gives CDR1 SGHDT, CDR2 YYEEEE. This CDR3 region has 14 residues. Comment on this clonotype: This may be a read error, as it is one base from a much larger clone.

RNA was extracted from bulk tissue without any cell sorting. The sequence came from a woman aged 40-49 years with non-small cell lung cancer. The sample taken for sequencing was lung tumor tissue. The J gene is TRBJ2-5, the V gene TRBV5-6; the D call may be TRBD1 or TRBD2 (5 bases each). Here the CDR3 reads CASSIYTREGTLYF. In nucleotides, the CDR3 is TGTGCCAGCAGCATATATACACGCGAGGGGACCCTGTACTTC.